What follows is one T cell receptor (beta chain) and its context. The repertoire was sequenced with immunoSEQ multiplex PCR; TCRdb's copy has only in-frame clones and lacks some. The repertoire holds about 40,000 clones, with roughly four fifths as singletons. The CDR3 loop spans 16 amino acids. Germline assignment: CDR1 MNHEY and CDR2 SMNVEV (reference sequence). V shed 4 bases and J 7 bases; nucleotides not matched to a gene: 5. The data derive from a study of STAT5B mutations in CD4+ large granular lymphocyte leukemia. Sequenced: CD4+ T cells from blood buffy coats. The receptor's source is a human donor in good health. The chain is built from TRBV27 and TRBJ1-6; 12 bases line up with TRBD1. CDR3 region: CASSSPGTGGNSPLHF. The CDR3 DNA reads TGTGCCAGCAGTTCTCCCGGGACAGGGGGCAATTCACCCCTCCACTTT.